This T cell receptor (beta chain) was retrieved from a study of graft-versus-host responses after intestinal transplantation. Turning to the study itself: Each recipient received a multivisceral, liver-intestinal, or isolated intestinal graft. The recipients all started with anti-thymocyte globulin induction and then took tacrolimus and steroids for about 3 years.

The time point was: postoperative day 105 after intestinal transplantation (dayNNNN = postoperative day). Processed graft tissue released its intraepithelial and lamina propria lymphocytes. This table comes from immunoSEQ multiplex PCR, and its TCRdb copy is limited to in-frame clones, with some not included. This sample has several thousand clones, with 75% found just once. This clone appeared once. V was clipped by 3 bases and J by 6 bases, with 13 bases between them. This CDR3 contains 13 residues. The V gene's germline CDR1 is SGHRS and CDR2 YFSETQ. The source of this sequence is a human patient who received an intestinal transplant, so some T cells may come from the graft donor. Sequenced here: ileum tissue, sampled 105 days after intestinal transplantation. The V call is TRBV5-1, the J call TRBJ2-7; D might be TRBD2 (5 bases). The CDR3 here is CASSSYLGSEQYF. In nucleotides, the CDR3 is TGCGCCAGCAGCTCATATCTAGGGAGCGAGCAGTACTTC.